These 3 T cell receptor beta chains originate from one sample sequenced in a study of blood T cell repertoires in COVID-19. The method was immunoSEQ multiplex PCR; TCRdb's version includes in-frame clones alone and lacks a portion of them. The sample includes about 160,000 clones, 80% to 90% seen only once; the top ten take 3% to 4.5%. Sequenced material: peripheral blood. These receptors were obtained from a woman aged 55-70 years who had recovered from COVID-19.

CDR3 nucleotides: TGTGCCAGCAGCTTAGGTCCCGGACAGATAAACAATGAGCAGTTCTTC. Its translation is CASSLGPGQINNEQFF. The chain uses TRBV11-3 and TRBJ2-1; weak D call: TRBD1 (6 bases). This CDR3 is built from 16 residues. The germline V gene has CDR1 SGHNT and CDR2 YENEEA. V dropped 1 base and J dropped 5 bases, with 15 bases sitting between them.

This clone has a single count. V and J are TRBV28 and TRBJ1-1; possibly TRBD1 for D (6 bases). The germline CDR1 and CDR2 sequences are MDHEN and SYDVKM. CDR3 size: 15 residues. The V gene lost 6 bases and the J gene lost 7 bases, with 21 bases spanning the gap. CDR3 sequence reads: CASRSADRTRSEAFF. CDR3 in DNA: TGTGCCAGCAGATCAGCTGACAGGACGAGAAGTGAAGCTTTCTTT.

The chain recombines TRBV4-2 with TRBJ2-3; 14 positions agree with TRBD2. Germline V gene data show CDR1 as LGHNA and CDR2 as YNFKEQ. Trimming removed 4 bases from V and 1 base from J; junction bases left unmatched: 4. CDR3 length: 17 residues. This chain's CDR3 is CASSPPGLAGGTDTQYF. CDR3 DNA sequence: TGTGCCAGCAGCCCACCGGGACTAGCGGGGGGCACAGATACGCAGTATTTT.